The present T cell receptor (beta chain) was sequenced within a study of blood T cell repertoires in COVID-19. As for the study in general: Specimens from acute and convalescent COVID-19 originated in the United States, Italy and Spain. T cells, B-cell-depleted T cells, or PBMCs supplied cDNA or gDNA.

With 3 bases removed from V and 3 bases from J, the gap between germline ends came to 18 bases. CDR3 size: 16 residues. Per germline, CDR1 SGHRS and CDR2 YFSETQ. In the original analysis: Reference gene primer amplification yielded estimated nucleated cell counts. The assay was immunoSEQ multiplex PCR, and TCRdb's table has in-frame clones only and misses some. V and J calls and clone size come straight from that table; D and trimming were deduced from the DNA. This table has hundreds of thousands of clones, more than 75% appearing once. Seattle's cohort entered during active infection and was followed longitudinally. This clone has only a few counts.

This receptor was identified in a woman of 80 years or more with COVID-19, enrolled during active disease. The sample was peripheral blood. The chain carries TRBV5-1 and TRBJ1-1, with a weak D call TRBD1 (5 bases). CDR3: CASSSRWGGGDTEAFF. The CDR3 nucleotides read TGCGCCAGCAGCTCTCGCTGGGGGGGAGGGGACACTGAAGCTTTCTTT. Filled out from reference TRBV5-1 and TRBJ1-1, the complete variable domain reads KAGVTQTPRYLIKTRGQQVTLSCSPISGHRSVSWYQQTPGQGLQFLFEYFSETQRNKGNFPGRFSGRQFSNSRSEMNVSTLELGDSALYLCASSSRWGGGDTEAFFGQGTRLTVV.